These T cell receptor beta chains were read from a single sample in a study of PD-1 blockade in classical Hodgkin lymphoma. Sequencing used immunoSEQ multiplex PCR; TCRdb keeps in-frame clones, though not all of them. The data show 21,000 or so clones, with approximately 74% seen just once and over 20% held by the top ten. This sample comprised peripheral blood mononuclear cells (PBMCs), obtained at baseline. The receptors here all came from a human donor with classical Hodgkin lymphoma. The CDR3 runs from the conserved cysteine through the conserved F or W. The D gene is left open where the match is weak.

D: .; V: TRBV11-2; CDR3: CASSLAIGYEQYF
D: .; V: TRBV2; CDR3: CASRAGPEGRQPQHF
D: .; V: TRBV28; CDR3: CASSLWQEIYEQYF
D: .; V: TRBV11-3; CDR3: CASSLGVRLGTPYNEQFF
D: .; V: TRBV4-3; CDR3: CASSPSYSTDTQYF
D: TRBD2; V: TRBV19; CDR3: CASSIRGLAGGGETQYF
D: .; V: TRBV4-3; CDR3: CASSRGGIYEQYF
D: .; V: TRBV7-2; CDR3: CASSLRLAADTQYF
D: .; V: TRBV14; CDR3: CASSQERGAQTEAFF
D: .; V: TRBV5-1; CDR3: CASSLDINGYGYTF
D: .; V: TRBV9; CDR3: CASSVRRDLADTQYF
D: .; V: TRBV7-2; CDR3: CASSLPGVMGQPQHF
D: TRBD2; V: TRBV14; CDR3: CASSQVPGGRNEQFF
D: .; V: TRBV7-9; CDR3: CASSSSGGKNYGYTF
D: .; V: TRBV9; CDR3: CASSSGGLDEKLFF
D: .; V: TRBV4-2; CDR3: CASSQGWGNQPQHF
D: .; V: TRBV5-8; CDR3: CASSFDFGNNQPQHF
D: TRBD2; V: TRBV29-1; CDR3: CSVGTSGAYEQYF
D: .; V: TRBV27; CDR3: CASSFQVGNSPLHF
D: TRBD2; V: TRBV6-5; CDR3: CASAVASGQETQYF
D: .; V: TRBV9; CDR3: CASSVGKGSYGYTF
D: .; V: TRBV28; CDR3: CASSLSDQPQHF
D: .; V: TRBV2; CDR3: CASTTASYNSPLHF
D: .; V: TRBV2; CDR3: CASSEGERGYSNQPQHF
D: TRBD1; V: TRBV5-6; CDR3: CASSTRTGLRNTEAFF
D: .; V: TRBV10-3; CDR3: CAISEFGEQYF
D: .; V: TRBV10-2; CDR3: CASSVTASYEQYF
D: .; V: TRBV7-9; CDR3: CASSLIGKGPAGTGELFF
D: .; V: TRBV9; CDR3: CASSAQQDHYGYTF
D: TRBD1; V: TRBV7-2; CDR3: CASSLMGTGTGANVLTF
D: .; V: TRBV30; CDR3: CAWSAQETQYF
D: TRBD1; V: TRBV7-8; CDR3: CASRPTGAVGDEQFF
D: TRBD2; V: TRBV29-1; CDR3: CSAGTSGVYEQYF
D: .; V: TRBV10-3; CDR3: CATGNRDLPYEQYF
D: .; V: TRBV30; CDR3: CAWSVLEETQYF
D: TRBD2; V: TRBV29-1; CDR3: CSVAVAGLVGETQYF
D: .; V: TRBV19; CDR3: CASRGTEQFF
D: .; V: TRBV7-7; CDR3: CASSLGRTVVKETQYF
D: .; V: TRBV2; CDR3: CASSERGGLNTEAFF
D: TRBD1; V: TRBV28; CDR3: CASSLGTGEAFF
D: .; V: TRBV19; CDR3: CASMPYGGGTDTQYF
D: .; V: TRBV25-1; CDR3: CASSEGHRYTF
D: .; V: TRBV5-6; CDR3: CASSLLAPAQETQYF
D: .; V: TRBV7-2; CDR3: CASRAVGFEAFF
D: .; V: TRBV9; CDR3: CASSVGGTSDNQPQHF
D: .; V: TRBV9; CDR3: CASSVSMSPGELFF
D: TRBD1; V: TRBV4-3; CDR3: CASSQDRGQGSYEQYF
D: .; V: TRBV11-3; CDR3: CASSLSGGNQPQHF
D: TRBD1; V: TRBV19; CDR3: CASRGRGLGANVLTF
D: .; V: TRBV27; CDR3: CASSLYGLGGYTF
D: .; V: TRBV6-1; CDR3: CASSDQGSMNTEAFF
D: TRBD2; V: TRBV28; CDR3: CASSLRGRASETQYF
D: .; V: TRBV6-4; CDR3: CASSDSDNSPLHF
D: TRBD2; V: TRBV6-5; CDR3: CASSSLHSGRYGEQFF
D: .; V: TRBV28; CDR3: CASRNRALNTGELFF
D: .; V: TRBV5-1; CDR3: CASSLARPNTGELFF
D: .; V: TRBV7-3; CDR3: CASSPFGGGETQYF
D: TRBD2; V: TRBV9; CDR3: CASSVALASGSLPEQFF
D: .; V: TRBV9; CDR3: CASSVVGVGTEAFF